These 18 T cell receptor beta chains were sequenced from one sample in a study of blood T cell repertoires in COVID-19 (dated by TCRdb to 2018 to 2021). The library was prepared using the immunoSEQ multiplex PCR assay. The table comes from immuneACCESS by way of TCRdb, which keeps in-frame sequences with V and J called. Part of the clones is missing from these tables; in studies checked, under half for an unresolved V gene and the rest for unknown reasons. The sample contains 150,000 to 180,000 clones, about 80% of them found a single time. The leading ten clones occupy over 25% of the sample. The sample comprised peripheral blood. All receptors derive from a woman aged 60-70 years with acute or convalescent COVID-19.

V is TRBV27 and J is TRBJ2-3; D perhaps matches TRBD2 (6 bases). V shed 6 bases and J shed 0 bases, with 16 bases lying between them. The CDR3 is made up of 16 amino acids. Germline-derived CDR1 and CDR2 are MNHEY and SMNVEV (reference sequence). The CDR3 nucleotides are TGTGCCAGCAGCTTTAATGGGGGGATTAGCACAGATACGCAGTATTTT. Its protein product is CASSFNGGISTDTQYF.

The V call is TRBV18, the J call TRBJ1-1; perhaps TRBD1 as D (5 bases). Germline CDR1 reads KGHSH; CDR2 reads LQKENI. CDR3 size: 15 residues. V lost 0 bases and J 0 bases, leaving 8 bases between the germline ends. The CDR3 loop is CASSPPQGMNTEAFF. CDR3 bases: TGTGCCAGCTCACCACCGCAGGGAATGAACACTGAAGCTTTCTTT. Full variable domain (missing parts from reference TRBV18 and TRBJ1-1): NAGVMQNPRHLVRRRGQEARLRCSPMKGHSHVYWYRQLPEEGLKFMVYLQKENIIDESGMPKERFSAEFPKEGPSILRIQQVVRGDSAAYFCASSPPQGMNTEAFFGQGTRLTVV.

The chain couples TRBV5-5 to TRBJ1-2; weak D call: TRBD1 (5 bases). Germline loops: CDR1 SGHKS, CDR2 YYEKEE (reference sequence). With 4 bases removed from V and 3 bases from J, the gap between germline ends came to 13 bases. CDR3 length equals 14 residues. CDR3 in amino acids: CASSPSWTHYGYTF. As DNA, the CDR3 is TGTGCCAGCAGCCCGAGTTGGACACACTATGGCTACACCTTC.

The gene calls are TRBV20-1 and TRBJ1-2; no definite D call. CDR1 and CDR2 from the germline V gene are DFQATT and SNEGSKA (reference sequence). CDR3 size: 10 residues. V was pared by 6 bases and J by 11 bases, with 13 bases between. CDR3 residues: CSAAREKYTF. The CDR3 coding sequence is TGCAGTGCCGCACGGGAGAAATACACCTTC.

The V and J genes are TRBV7-9 and TRBJ1-1, with a tentative D call TRBD1 (5 bases). This CDR3 is 14 amino acids long. Trimming removed 2 bases at V and 2 bases at J, with 9 bases between. Germline CDR1 SEHNR, CDR2 FQNEAQ (reference sequence). The CDR3 protein is CASSLQGTNTEAFF. The CDR3 nucleotides are TGTGCCAGCAGCTTACAGGGAACCAACACTGAAGCTTTCTTT.

CDR3 in DNA: TGTGCCAGCAGGATCAGCAGGGGCGCCTACGAGCAGTACTTC. Translating it yields CASRISRGAYEQYF. The chain has TRBV27 and TRBJ2-7; tentative D call: TRBD1 (6 bases). Trimming removed 6 bases at V and 2 bases at J, with 14 bases between. Germline-derived CDR1 and CDR2 are MNHEY and SMNVEV (reference sequence). This CDR3 spans 14 amino acids.

CDR3 residues: CASSQDQAPWNYGYTF. CDR3 sequence (DNA): TGTGCCAGCAGCCAAGACCAAGCCCCCTGGAACTATGGCTACACCTTC. V usage is TRBV3-1 (or the pseudogene TRBV3-2) and J usage is TRBJ1-2; D is unresolved. Germline V gene data show CDR1 as LGHDT and CDR2 as YNNKEL (reference sequence). Trimming pared 0 bases from V and 2 bases from J, leaving 13 bases between. This CDR3 has 16 amino acids.

V and J are TRBV5-3 and TRBJ1-1; 8 positions agree with TRBD1. TRBV5-3 is filed as an ORF, its function uncertain. V shed 4 bases, J shed 1 base, and the junction held 9 bases outside the gene matches. CDR3 length: 16 amino acids. CDR3 in DNA: TGTGCCAGAAGCCCGGGACAGGACCAGGGGAACACTGAAGCTTTCTTT. Translation: CARSPGQDQGNTEAFF.

The CDR3 sequence is CASSESTGEQYV. The DNA of the CDR3 is TGCGCCAGCAGTGAGTCGACGGGCGAGCAGTACGTC. The chain carries TRBV10-2 and TRBJ2-7; no definite D call. V lost 0 bases and J 6 bases, leaving 6 bases between the germline ends. From germline, CDR1 is WSHSY and CDR2 SAAADI. The CDR3 is 12 amino acids.

The V and J genes are TRBV11-2 and TRBJ2-4, with 8 nucleotides matching TRBD1. The trim removed 3 bases at V and 7 bases at J, leaving 5 bases unmatched. Germline assignment: CDR1 SGHAT and CDR2 FQNNGV. This CDR3 is built from 14 residues. The CDR3 region has the DNA TGTGCCAGCAGCTTCCGGACAGGGAGGAACATTCAGTACTTC. Translated, it gives CASSFRTGRNIQYF.

This rearrangement joins TRBV29-1 to TRBJ1-2, with 7 nucleotides matching TRBD1. This CDR3 has 13 amino acids. CDR1 and CDR2 (germline): SQVTM, ANQGSEA. J was trimmed by 8 bases and V by 3 bases; bases with no gene match: 9. CDR3 sequence: CSVDATGLRGYTF. DNA for the CDR3: TGCAGCGTTGACGCGACAGGGTTAAGAGGCTACACCTTC.

The chain links TRBV6-1 to TRBJ2-2, with 8 positions matching TRBD2. V was clipped by 4 bases and J by 0 bases; unmatched bases: 4. There are 16 residues in the CDR3. The V gene's germline CDR1 is MNHNS and CDR2 SASEGT. This CDR3 is CASSVSGAANTGELFF. CDR3 sequence (DNA): TGTGCCAGCAGTGTTAGCGGGGCCGCGAACACCGGGGAGCTGTTTTTT.

The genes are TRBV11-3 and TRBJ2-3; D is unclear. The germline CDR1 and CDR2 sequences are SGHNT and YENEEA. Trimming left V 1 base short and J 2 bases short, with 13 bases between. CDR3 length: 16 amino acids. The CDR3 loop is CASSLGPTTATDTQYF. For the CDR3, the DNA is TGTGCCAGCAGCTTAGGGCCGACAACTGCCACAGATACGCAGTATTTT.

The chain has TRBV2 and TRBJ1-4, with a weak D call TRBD1 (6 bases). V was trimmed by 3 bases and J by 7 bases, leaving 18 bases between them. The CDR3 length is 16 residues. The germline V gene has CDR1 SNHLY and CDR2 FYNNEI. CDR3 nucleotide sequence: TGTGCCAGCAGTGAGACCCGCCCAGGGGTGGGTGAAAAACTGTTTTTT. Translation: CASSETRPGVGEKLFF. Drawing the rest from reference TRBV2 and TRBJ1-4, the complete variable domain is EPEVTQTPSHQVTQMGQEVILRCVPISNHLYFYWYRQILGQKVEFLVSFYNNEISEKSEIFDDQFSVERPDGSNFTLKIRSTKLEDSAMYFCASSETRPGVGEKLFFGSGTQLSVL.

The chain combines TRBV7-3 with TRBJ1-1; D is perhaps TRBD1 (5 bases). The CDR3 loop spans 13 amino acids. V gave up 5 bases and J gave up 7 bases, with 14 bases separating them. Germline CDR1 SGHTA, CDR2 FQGTGA. CDR3 nucleotide sequence: TGTGCCAGCAGCCTGGAGGGGCAATTTGAAGCTTTCTTT. This codes for CASSLEGQFEAFF.

The chain combines TRBV7-2 with TRBJ1-4; D ambiguous. The V and J ends lost 1 base and 8 bases respectively, with 8 bases between them. The CDR3 extends over 13 amino acids. Looked up from germline, CDR1 is SGHTA and CDR2 is FQGNSA. CDR3 region: CASSLGQYEKLFF. DNA of the CDR3: TGTGCCAGCAGCTTAGGGCAGTACGAAAAACTGTTTTTT. Looking up the rest from reference TRBV7-2 and TRBJ1-4 gives the full variable domain: GAGVSQSPSNKVTEKGKDVELRCDPISGHTALYWYRQSLGQGLEFLIYFQGNSAPDKSGLPSDRFSAERTGGSVSTLTIQRTQQEDSAVYLCASSLGQYEKLFFGSGTQLSVL.

The rearrangement uses TRBV12-3 or TRBV12-4 and TRBJ1-5, with a weak D call TRBD1 (5 bases). V shed 3 bases and J shed 6 bases, with 9 bases lying between them. CDR3 size: 13 residues. CDR3 amino acids: CASSFNGGQPQHF. The CDR3 coding sequence is TGTGCCAGCAGTTTCAACGGGGGTCAGCCCCAGCATTTT.

This chain connects TRBV30 to TRBJ2-4; weak D call: TRBD2 (5 bases). CDR3 length: 15 residues. Germline values: CDR1 GTSNPN, CDR2 SVGIG (reference sequence). Trimming left V 0 bases short and J 0 bases short, with 9 bases between. In DNA form, the CDR3 reads TGTGCCTGGAGTGTACGGGGTCTAGCCAAAAACATTCAGTACTTC. This translates into CAWSVRGLAKNIQYF.